This passage covers 19 T cell receptor beta chains from one sample sequenced in a study of cytomegalovirus exposure and HLA in healthy donors. The repertoire was sequenced with immunoSEQ multiplex PCR; TCRdb's copy has only in-frame clones and lacks some. The sample has tens of thousands of clones, more than 75% seen once. Material for sequencing was PBMCs. The source of these receptors is a man aged 25 to 45 in good health and CMV-seronegative.

This clone has only one observation. The chain has TRBV9 and TRBJ1-2; 8 positions agree with TRBD1. The CDR3 has 12 residues. Germline assignment: CDR1 SGDLS and CDR2 YYNGEE. The V gene end was trimmed by 4 bases and the J gene end by 12 bases; junction bases not matched to a gene: 8. CDR3 in DNA: TGTGCCAGCAGCACAGTAGGACAGGGACACACCTTC. This gives the protein CASSTVGQGHTF.

This clone has a single count. This chain links TRBV5-1 with TRBJ2-2, with D possibly matching TRBD1 (7 bases). The V and J ends lost 7 bases and 7 bases respectively, with 14 bases between them. CDR1 and CDR2 from the germline V gene are SGHRS and YFSETQ. The CDR3 is 13 residues long. CDR3 DNA sequence: TGCGCCAGCGAGAGGGGGCGGGGCGGGGAGCTGTTTTTT. It is translated as CASERGRGGELFF. Full variable domain (outside the CDR3, taken from reference TRBV5-1 and TRBJ2-2): KAGVTQTPRYLIKTRGQQVTLSCSPISGHRSVSWYQQTPGQGLQFLFEYFSETQRNKGNFPGRFSGRQFSNSRSEMNVSTLELGDSALYLCASERGRGGELFFGEGSRLTVL.

The gene calls are TRBV19 and TRBJ2-1; D is perhaps TRBD2 (6 bases). The germline gives CDR1 LNHDA, CDR2 SQIVND (reference sequence). The CDR3 is 19 amino acids. V was shortened by 5 bases and J by 8 bases, with 31 bases between the two germline ends. The DNA of the CDR3 is TGTGCCAGTAGTCTTCACCCGGACTATACTTCGGTGGGAAGAGATGAGCAGTTCTTC. This codes for CASSLHPDYTSVGRDEQFF.

The chain employs TRBV28 and TRBJ2-6; maybe TRBD2 (5 bases). Trimming pared 6 bases from V and 0 bases from J, leaving 12 bases between. This CDR3 has 16 residues. CDR1 and CDR2 (germline): MDHEN, SYDVKM. For the CDR3, the DNA is TGTGCCAGCAGCCCAGGACTCATCTCTGGGGCCAACGTCCTGACTTTC. Translated, it gives CASSPGLISGANVLTF.

The chain links TRBV4-2 to TRBJ2-3, with unresolved D. This CDR3 has 14 residues. V was shortened by 4 bases and J by 8 bases, with 16 bases between the two germline ends. CDR1 is LGHNA, CDR2 YNFKEQ, per germline. The CDR3 sequence is CASSLSTLTGTQYF. The CDR3 nucleotides are TGTGCCAGCAGCCTATCAACTCTAACCGGTACGCAGTATTTT.

The chain employs TRBV25-1 and TRBJ2-1, with D maybe TRBD2 (5 bases). CDR3 length equals 14 residues. Trimming took off 5 bases at V and 3 bases at J, with 11 bases between the two ends. Per germline, CDR1 MGHDK and CDR2 SYGVNS. CDR3 sequence: CASSRRGSYNEQFF. The CDR3 DNA is TGTGCCAGCAGTCGGCGTGGGAGCTACAATGAGCAGTTCTTC.

The chain is built from TRBV30 and TRBJ2-1; possibly TRBD1 for D (5 bases). Trimming pared 0 bases from V and 6 bases from J, leaving 9 bases between. This CDR3 has 13 amino acids. Germline V gene lookup returns CDR1 GTSNPN and CDR2 SVGIG (reference sequence). The CDR3 coding sequence is TGTGCCTGGAGTGTGCAGGGTGGCAATGAGCAGTTCTTC. Translating gives CAWSVQGGNEQFF.

V and J are TRBV28 and TRBJ1-2, with unresolved D. The V end was cut by 3 bases, the J end by 5 bases, with 13 bases between. CDR1 MDHEN and CDR2 SYDVKM come from the germline V gene. This CDR3 has 14 residues. CDR3 region: CASSLGRHSYGYTF. DNA for the CDR3: TGTGCCAGCAGTTTGGGCCGCCACTCATATGGCTACACCTTC.

This chain connects TRBV2 to TRBJ1-2, with 10 nucleotides matching TRBD1. The CDR3 runs 16 residues. J was trimmed by 2 bases and V by 4 bases; bases with no gene match: 7. CDR1 SNHLY and CDR2 FYNNEI come from the germline V gene. The CDR3 sequence: CASSVRQGAFNYGYTF. DNA of the CDR3: TGTGCCAGCAGTGTGAGACAGGGGGCCTTCAACTATGGCTACACCTTC.

This chain connects TRBV6-1 to TRBJ2-6; D may be TRBD2 (6 bases). The CDR3 spans 15 residues. Trimming left V 8 bases short and J 3 bases short, with 14 bases between. Germline CDR1 reads MNHNS; CDR2 reads SASEGT. The CDR3 loop is CASVGGARGANVLTF. Here the CDR3 DNA reads TGTGCCAGCGTGGGGGGAGCACGTGGGGCCAACGTCCTGACTTTC.

This chain uses TRBV19 with TRBJ2-7; tentatively, D is TRBD2 (6 bases). The CDR3 consists of 15 residues. Germline V gene data show CDR1 as LNHDA and CDR2 as SQIVND (reference sequence). V lost 5 bases, J lost 5 bases, and 19 bases lay in between. The CDR3: CASSWAGGQRDEQYF. As DNA, the CDR3 is TGTGCCAGTAGTTGGGCAGGAGGGCAGAGGGACGAGCAGTACTTC.

This chain links TRBV6-6 with TRBJ1-5, with D perhaps TRBD1 (5 bases). V lost 5 bases, J lost 6 bases, and 20 bases lay in between. This CDR3 contains 16 residues. CDR1 is MNHNY, CDR2 SVGAGI, per germline (reference sequence). DNA for the CDR3: TGTGCCAGCAGTACGGGCAGGGCGGAAAACCCTCAGCCCCAGCATTTT. Amino acids: CASSTGRAENPQPQHF.

This chain connects TRBV7-2 to TRBJ2-2, with TRBD1 identical over 10 bases. The CDR3 runs to 16 residues. Trimming cost V 5 bases and J 4 bases; bases outside gene matches: 7. Per the germline V gene, CDR1 is SGHTA and CDR2 is FQGNSA. CDR3 nucleotides: TGTGCCAGCAGCGTCCGGGACAGGGGTCTCACCGGGGAGCTGTTTTTT. Translation: CASSVRDRGLTGELFF.

The chain's CDR3 is CATHRGGWDQPQHF. As DNA, the CDR3 is TGTGCCACCCACCGCGGGGGTTGGGATCAGCCCCAGCATTTT. V gene TRBV19 combines with J gene TRBJ1-5, with D maybe TRBD1 (5 bases). In germline, CDR1 is LNHDA, CDR2 SQIVND (reference sequence). This CDR3 is built from 14 residues. The V end lost 10 bases, the J end lost 5 bases, and 18 bases lay between the germline ends.

The chain carries TRBV15 and TRBJ2-1; D remains ambiguous. The length of the CDR3 is 15 residues. Trimming cost V 0 bases and J 8 bases, with 14 bases left between them. CDR1 is LNHNV and CDR2 is YYDKDF in the germline V gene (reference sequence). In nucleotides, the CDR3 is TGTGCCACCAGCAGAGATCCCACAGCTTTGGATGAGCAGTTCTTC. Encoded protein: CATSRDPTALDEQFF.

The gene calls are TRBV30 and TRBJ2-7; D may be TRBD2 (7 bases). Germline V gene lookup returns CDR1 GTSNPN and CDR2 SVGIG (reference sequence). V lost 0 bases, J lost 4 bases, and 13 bases lay in between. This CDR3 spans 14 amino acids. CDR3 bases: TGTGCCTGGAGTGTGGGGGGGGCCGCGTACGAGCAGTACTTC. This encodes CAWSVGGAAYEQYF.

The chain carries TRBV7-9 and TRBJ2-2, with TRBD1 as a possible D gene (5 bases). The V gene lost 2 bases and the J gene lost 6 bases, with 16 bases spanning the gap. The CDR3 totals 16 residues. Germline-derived CDR1 and CDR2 are SEHNR and FQNEAQ (reference sequence). The CDR3 spells CASSLLAGRFSGELFF. The CDR3 DNA reads TGTGCCAGCAGCTTATTGGCAGGGCGTTTCTCCGGGGAGCTGTTTTTT.

This clone came up once. The V and J genes are TRBV9 and TRBJ1-4; 7 bases are shared with TRBD1. The germline CDR1 and CDR2 sequences are SGDLS and YYNGEE. This CDR3 has 15 residues. Trimming removed 3 bases from V and 7 bases from J; junction bases left unmatched: 9. CDR3 amino acids: CASSALTGFGEKLFF. As DNA, the CDR3 is TGTGCCAGCAGCGCATTGACAGGGTTTGGTGAAAAACTGTTTTTT.

Here the CDR3 reads CASSFGTSGTSTDTQYF. The CDR3 nucleotides read TGTGCCAGCAGCTTCGGGACTAGCGGGACTAGCACAGATACGCAGTATTTT. The chain is built from TRBV7-9 and TRBJ2-3; 13 bases fit TRBD2. Germline assignment: CDR1 SEHNR and CDR2 FQNEAQ (reference sequence). The CDR3 is made up of 17 amino acids. V shed 3 bases, J shed 0 bases, and the junction held 3 bases outside the gene matches. Combining the CDR3 with reference TRBV7-9 and TRBJ2-3 gives the whole variable domain DTGVSQNPRHKITKRGQNVTFRCDPISEHNRLYWYRQTLGQGPEFLTYFQNEAQLEKSRLLSDRFSAERPKGSFSTLEIQRTEQGDSAMYLCASSFGTSGTSTDTQYFGPGTRLTVL.